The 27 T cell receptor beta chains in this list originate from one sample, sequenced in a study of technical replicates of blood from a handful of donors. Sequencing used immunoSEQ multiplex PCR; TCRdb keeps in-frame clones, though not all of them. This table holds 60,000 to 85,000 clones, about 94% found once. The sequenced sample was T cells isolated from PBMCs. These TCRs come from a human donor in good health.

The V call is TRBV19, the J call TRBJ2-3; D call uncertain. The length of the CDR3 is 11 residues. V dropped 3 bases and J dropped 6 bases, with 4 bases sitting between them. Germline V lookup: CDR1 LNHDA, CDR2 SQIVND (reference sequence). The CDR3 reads CASSMGDTQYF. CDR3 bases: TGTGCCAGTAGTATGGGCGATACGCAGTATTTT.

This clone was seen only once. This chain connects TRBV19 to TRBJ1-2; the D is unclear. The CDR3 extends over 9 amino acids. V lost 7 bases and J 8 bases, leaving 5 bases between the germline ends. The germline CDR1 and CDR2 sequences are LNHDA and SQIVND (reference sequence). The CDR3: CASKEGYTF. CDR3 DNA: TGTGCCAGTAAAGAGGGCTACACCTTC.

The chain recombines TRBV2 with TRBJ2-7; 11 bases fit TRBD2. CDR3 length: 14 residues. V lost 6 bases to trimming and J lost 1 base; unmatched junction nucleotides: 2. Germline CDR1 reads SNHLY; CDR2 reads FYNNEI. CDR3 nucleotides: TGTGCCAGCAGCGCTAGCGGGAGGTCCTACGAGCAGTACTTC. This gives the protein CASSASGRSYEQYF.

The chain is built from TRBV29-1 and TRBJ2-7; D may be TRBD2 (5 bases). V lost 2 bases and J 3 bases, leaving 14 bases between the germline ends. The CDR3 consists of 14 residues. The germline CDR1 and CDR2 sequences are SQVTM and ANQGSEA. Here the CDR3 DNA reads TGCAGCGTTGAAACCCCTAGCAGTCTCTACGAGCAGTACTTC. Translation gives CSVETPSSLYEQYF.

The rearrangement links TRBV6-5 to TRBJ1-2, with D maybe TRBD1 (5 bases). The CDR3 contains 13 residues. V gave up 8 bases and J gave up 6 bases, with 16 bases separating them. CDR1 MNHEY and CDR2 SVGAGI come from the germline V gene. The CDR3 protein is CASYSPGGDGYTF. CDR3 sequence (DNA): TGTGCCAGCTACTCCCCGGGAGGGGATGGCTACACCTTC.

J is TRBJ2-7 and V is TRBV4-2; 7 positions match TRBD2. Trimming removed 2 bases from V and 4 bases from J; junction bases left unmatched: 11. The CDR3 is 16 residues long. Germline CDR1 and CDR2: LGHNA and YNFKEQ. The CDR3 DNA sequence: TGTGCCAGCAGCCAATTGCAAGGGGAGGGCCCTTACGAGCAGTACTTC. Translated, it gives CASSQLQGEGPYEQYF.

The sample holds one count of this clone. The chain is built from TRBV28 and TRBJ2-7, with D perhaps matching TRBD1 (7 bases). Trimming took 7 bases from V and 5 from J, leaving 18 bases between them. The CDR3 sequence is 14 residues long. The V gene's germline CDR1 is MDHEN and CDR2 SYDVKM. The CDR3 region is CASILRRGRHEQYF. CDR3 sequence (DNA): TGTGCCAGCATACTCCGGAGGGGGCGACACGAGCAGTACTTC. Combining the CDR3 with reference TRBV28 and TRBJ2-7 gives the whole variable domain DVKVTQSSRYLVKRTGEKVFLECVQDMDHENMFWYRQDPGLGLRLIYFSYDVKMKEKGDIPEGYSVSREKKERFSLILESASTNQTSMYLCASILRRGRHEQYFGPGTRLTVT.

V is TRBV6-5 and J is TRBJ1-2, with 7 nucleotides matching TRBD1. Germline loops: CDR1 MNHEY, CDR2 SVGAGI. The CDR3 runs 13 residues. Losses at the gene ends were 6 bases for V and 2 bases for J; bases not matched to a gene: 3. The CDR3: CASRPGQNYGYTF. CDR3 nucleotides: TGTGCCAGCAGGCCGGGACAGAACTATGGCTACACCTTC.

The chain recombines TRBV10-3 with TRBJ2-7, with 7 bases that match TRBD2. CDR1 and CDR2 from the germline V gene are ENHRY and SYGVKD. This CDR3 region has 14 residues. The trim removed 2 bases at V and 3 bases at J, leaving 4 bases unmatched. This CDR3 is CAISEQAGIYEQYF. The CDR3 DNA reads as TGTGCCATCAGTGAGCAAGCGGGAATCTACGAGCAGTACTTC.

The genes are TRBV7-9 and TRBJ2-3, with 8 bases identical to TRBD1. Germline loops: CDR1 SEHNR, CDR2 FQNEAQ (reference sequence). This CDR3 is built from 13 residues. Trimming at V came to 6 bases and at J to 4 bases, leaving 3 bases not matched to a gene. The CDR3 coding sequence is TGTGCCAGCAGGGACAGGGCTGCAGATACGCAGTATTTT. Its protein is CASRDRAADTQYF.

The CDR3 region has the DNA TGTGCCTGGAGTAGCGGGACAGGGTACGAGCAGTACTTC. Protein sequence: CAWSSGTGYEQYF. The V gene is TRBV30, the J gene TRBJ2-7; 9 nucleotides agree with TRBD1. V was pared by 2 bases and J by 4 bases, with 3 bases of the junction left unmatched. CDR3 length equals 13 residues. Germline V lookup: CDR1 GTSNPN, CDR2 SVGIG (reference sequence).

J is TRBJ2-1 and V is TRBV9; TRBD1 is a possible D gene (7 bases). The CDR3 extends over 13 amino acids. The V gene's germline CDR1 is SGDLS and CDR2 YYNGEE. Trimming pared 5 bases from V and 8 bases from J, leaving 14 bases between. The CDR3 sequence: CASSITRGDEQFF. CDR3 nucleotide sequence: TGTGCCAGCAGTATTACCAGGGGGGATGAGCAGTTCTTC.

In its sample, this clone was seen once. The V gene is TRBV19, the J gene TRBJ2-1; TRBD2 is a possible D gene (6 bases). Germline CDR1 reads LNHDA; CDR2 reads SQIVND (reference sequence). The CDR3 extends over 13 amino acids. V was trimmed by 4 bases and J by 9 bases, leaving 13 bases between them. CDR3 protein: CASSTSRGGEQFF. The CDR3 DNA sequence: TGTGCCAGTAGTACAAGTCGGGGAGGTGAGCAGTTCTTC.

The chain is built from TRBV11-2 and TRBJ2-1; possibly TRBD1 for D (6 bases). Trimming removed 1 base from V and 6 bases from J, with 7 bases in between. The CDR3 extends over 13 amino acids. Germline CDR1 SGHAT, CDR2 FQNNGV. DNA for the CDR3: TGTGCCAGCAGCTTAGGACAGGTCAATGAGCAGTTCTTC. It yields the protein CASSLGQVNEQFF.

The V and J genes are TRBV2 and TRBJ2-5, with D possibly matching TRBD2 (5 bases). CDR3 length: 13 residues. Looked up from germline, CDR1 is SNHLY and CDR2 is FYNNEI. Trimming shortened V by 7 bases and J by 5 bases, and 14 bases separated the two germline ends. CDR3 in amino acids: CASKGGLYETQYF. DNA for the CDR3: TGTGCCAGCAAAGGAGGTTTATATGAGACCCAGTACTTC.

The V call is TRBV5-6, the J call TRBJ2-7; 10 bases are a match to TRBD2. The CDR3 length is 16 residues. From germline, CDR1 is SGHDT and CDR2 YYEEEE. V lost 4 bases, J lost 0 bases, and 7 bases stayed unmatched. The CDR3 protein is CASSPSGRDPSYEQYF. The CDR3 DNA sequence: TGTGCCAGCAGCCCAAGCGGGAGGGACCCCTCCTACGAGCAGTACTTC.

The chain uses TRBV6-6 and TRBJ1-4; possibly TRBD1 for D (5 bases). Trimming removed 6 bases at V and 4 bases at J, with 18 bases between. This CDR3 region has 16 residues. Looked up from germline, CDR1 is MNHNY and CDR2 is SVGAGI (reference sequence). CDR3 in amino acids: CASSPVVTQGNEKLFF. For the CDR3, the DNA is TGTGCCAGCAGCCCCGTGGTTACGCAGGGTAATGAAAAACTGTTTTTT.

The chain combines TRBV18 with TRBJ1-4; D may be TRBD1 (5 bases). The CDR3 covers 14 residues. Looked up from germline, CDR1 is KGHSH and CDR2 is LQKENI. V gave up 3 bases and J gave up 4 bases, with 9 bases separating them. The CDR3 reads CASSPRQNNEKLFF. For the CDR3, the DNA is TGTGCCAGCTCACCCCGACAGAATAATGAAAAACTGTTTTTT.

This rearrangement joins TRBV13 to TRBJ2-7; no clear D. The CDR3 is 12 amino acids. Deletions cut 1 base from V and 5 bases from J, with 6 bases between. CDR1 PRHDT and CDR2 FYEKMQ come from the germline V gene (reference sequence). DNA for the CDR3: TGTGCCAGCAGCTTAGCGGAGAACGAGCAGTACTTC. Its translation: CASSLAENEQYF. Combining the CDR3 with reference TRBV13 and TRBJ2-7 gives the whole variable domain AAGVIQSPRHLIKEKRETATLKCYPIPRHDTVYWYQQGPGQDPQFLISFYEKMQSDKGSIPDRFSAQQFSDYHSELNMSSLELGDSALYFCASSLAENEQYFGPGTRLTVT.

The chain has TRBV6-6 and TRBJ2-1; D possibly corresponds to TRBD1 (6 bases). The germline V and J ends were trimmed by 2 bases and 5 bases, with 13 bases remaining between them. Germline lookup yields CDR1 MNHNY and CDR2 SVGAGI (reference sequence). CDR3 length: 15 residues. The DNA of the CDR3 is TGTGCCAGCAGTTACGCTGCGGCAGGGGACAATGAGCAGTTCTTC. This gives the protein CASSYAAAGDNEQFF.

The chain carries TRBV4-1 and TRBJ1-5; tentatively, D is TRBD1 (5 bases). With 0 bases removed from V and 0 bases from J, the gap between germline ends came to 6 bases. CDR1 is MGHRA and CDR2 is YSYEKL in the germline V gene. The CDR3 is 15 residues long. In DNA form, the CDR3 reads TGCGCCAGCAGCCAAGAGCAGGGTAGCAATCAGCCCCAGCATTTT. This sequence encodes CASSQEQGSNQPQHF.

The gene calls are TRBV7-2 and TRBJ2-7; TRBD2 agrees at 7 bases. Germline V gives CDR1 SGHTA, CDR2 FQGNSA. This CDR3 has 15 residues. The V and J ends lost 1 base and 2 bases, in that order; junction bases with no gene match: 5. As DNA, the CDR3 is TGTGCCAGCAGCTTAGTGGCGGGAGTAACCTACGAGCAGTACTTC. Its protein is CASSLVAGVTYEQYF. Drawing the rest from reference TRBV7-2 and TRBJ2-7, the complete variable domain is GAGVSQSPSNKVTEKGKDVELRCDPISGHTALYWYRQSLGQGLEFLIYFQGNSAPDKSGLPSDRFSAERTGGSVSTLTIQRTQQEDSAVYLCASSLVAGVTYEQYFGPGTRLTVT.

Written as DNA, the CDR3 is TGCGCCAGCAGCCAGGGACTAGCGGCTAACACCGGGGAGCTGTTTTTT. It specifies CASSQGLAANTGELFF. The chain joins TRBV5-1 to TRBJ2-2; 11 bases match TRBD2. The CDR3 has 16 residues. Trimming removed 4 bases from V and 2 bases from J; junction bases left unmatched: 4. The germline V gene encodes CDR1 SGHRS and CDR2 YFSETQ.

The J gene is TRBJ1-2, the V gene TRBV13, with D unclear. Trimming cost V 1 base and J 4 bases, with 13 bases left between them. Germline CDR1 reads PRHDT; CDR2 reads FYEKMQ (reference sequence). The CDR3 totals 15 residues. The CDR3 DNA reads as TGTGCCAGCAGCTTAGAACACAGCTCATTCTATGGCTACACCTTC. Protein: CASSLEHSSFYGYTF.

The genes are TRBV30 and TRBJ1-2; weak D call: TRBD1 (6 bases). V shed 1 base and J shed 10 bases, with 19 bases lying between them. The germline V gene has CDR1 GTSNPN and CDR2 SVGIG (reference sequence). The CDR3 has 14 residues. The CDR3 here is CAWSGLTGTPTYTF. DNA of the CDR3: TGTGCCTGGAGTGGACTTACCGGGACACCAACCTACACCTTC.

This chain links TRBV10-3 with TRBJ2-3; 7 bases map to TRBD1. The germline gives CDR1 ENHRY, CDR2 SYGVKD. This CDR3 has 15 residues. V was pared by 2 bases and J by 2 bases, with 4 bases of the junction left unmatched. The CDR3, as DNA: TGTGCCATCAGTGAGGCAGGGGGTACCACAGATACGCAGTATTTT. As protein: CAISEAGGTTDTQYF.

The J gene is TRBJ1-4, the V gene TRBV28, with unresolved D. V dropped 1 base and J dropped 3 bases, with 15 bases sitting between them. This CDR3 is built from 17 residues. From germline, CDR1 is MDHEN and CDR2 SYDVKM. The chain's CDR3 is CASSLLIWPGANEKLFF. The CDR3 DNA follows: TGTGCCAGCAGTTTATTAATCTGGCCCGGGGCTAATGAAAAACTGTTTTTT.